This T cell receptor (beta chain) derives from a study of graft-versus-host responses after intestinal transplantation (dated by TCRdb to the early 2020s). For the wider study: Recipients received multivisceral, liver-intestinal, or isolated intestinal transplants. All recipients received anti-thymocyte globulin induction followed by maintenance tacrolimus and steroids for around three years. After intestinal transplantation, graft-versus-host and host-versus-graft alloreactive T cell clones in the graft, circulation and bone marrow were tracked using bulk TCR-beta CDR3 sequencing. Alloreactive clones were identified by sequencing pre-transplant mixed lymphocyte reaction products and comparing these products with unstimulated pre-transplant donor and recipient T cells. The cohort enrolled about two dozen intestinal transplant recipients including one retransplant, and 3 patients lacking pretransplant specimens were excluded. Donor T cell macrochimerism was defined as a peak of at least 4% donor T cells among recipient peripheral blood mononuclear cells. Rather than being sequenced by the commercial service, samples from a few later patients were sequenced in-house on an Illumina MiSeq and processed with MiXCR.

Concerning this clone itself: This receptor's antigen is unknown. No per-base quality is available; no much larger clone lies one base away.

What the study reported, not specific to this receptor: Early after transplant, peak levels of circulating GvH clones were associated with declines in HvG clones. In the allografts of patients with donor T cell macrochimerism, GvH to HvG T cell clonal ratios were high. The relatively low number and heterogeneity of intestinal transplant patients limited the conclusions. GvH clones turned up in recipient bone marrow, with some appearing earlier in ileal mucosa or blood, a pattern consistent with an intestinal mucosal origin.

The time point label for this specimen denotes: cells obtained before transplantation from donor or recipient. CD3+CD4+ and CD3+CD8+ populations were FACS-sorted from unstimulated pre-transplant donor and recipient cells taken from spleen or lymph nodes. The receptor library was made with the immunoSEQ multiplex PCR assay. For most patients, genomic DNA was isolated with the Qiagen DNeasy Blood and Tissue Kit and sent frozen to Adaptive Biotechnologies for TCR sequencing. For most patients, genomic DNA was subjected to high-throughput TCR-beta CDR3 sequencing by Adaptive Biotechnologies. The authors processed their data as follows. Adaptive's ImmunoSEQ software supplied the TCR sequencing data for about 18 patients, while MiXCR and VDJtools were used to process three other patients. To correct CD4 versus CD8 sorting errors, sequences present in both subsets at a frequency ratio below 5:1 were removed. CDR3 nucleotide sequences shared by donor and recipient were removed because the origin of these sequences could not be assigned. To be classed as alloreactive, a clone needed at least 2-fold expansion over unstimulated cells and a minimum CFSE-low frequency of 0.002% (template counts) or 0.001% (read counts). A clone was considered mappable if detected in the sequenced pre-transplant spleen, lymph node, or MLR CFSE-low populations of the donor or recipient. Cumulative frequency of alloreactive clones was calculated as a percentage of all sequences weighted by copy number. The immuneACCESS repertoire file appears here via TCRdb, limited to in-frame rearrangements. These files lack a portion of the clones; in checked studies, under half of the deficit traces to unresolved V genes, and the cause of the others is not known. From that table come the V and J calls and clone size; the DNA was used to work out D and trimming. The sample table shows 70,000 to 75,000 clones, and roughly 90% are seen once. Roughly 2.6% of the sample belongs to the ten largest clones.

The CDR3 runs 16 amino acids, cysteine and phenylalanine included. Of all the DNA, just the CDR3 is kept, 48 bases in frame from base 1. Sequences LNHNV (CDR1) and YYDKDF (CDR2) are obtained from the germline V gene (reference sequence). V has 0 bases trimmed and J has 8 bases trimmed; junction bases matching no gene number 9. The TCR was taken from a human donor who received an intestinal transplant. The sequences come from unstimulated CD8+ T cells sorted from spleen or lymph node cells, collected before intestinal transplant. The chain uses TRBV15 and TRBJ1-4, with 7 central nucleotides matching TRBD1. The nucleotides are TGTGCCACCAGCAGAGATGAGGCAGGGGGGCGGGAAAAACTGTTTTTT. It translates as CATSRDEAGGREKLFF.